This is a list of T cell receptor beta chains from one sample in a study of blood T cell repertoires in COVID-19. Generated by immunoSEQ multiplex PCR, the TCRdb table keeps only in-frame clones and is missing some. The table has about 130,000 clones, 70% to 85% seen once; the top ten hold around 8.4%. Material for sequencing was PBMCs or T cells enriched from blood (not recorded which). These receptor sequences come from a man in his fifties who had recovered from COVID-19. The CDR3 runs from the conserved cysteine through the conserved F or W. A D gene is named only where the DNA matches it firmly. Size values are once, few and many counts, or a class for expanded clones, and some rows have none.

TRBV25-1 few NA CASSEYGGGRTSEAFF
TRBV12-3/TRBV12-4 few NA CASSLQGGTEAFF
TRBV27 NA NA CASTQAGSRSYNEQFF
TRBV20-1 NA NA CSARDNTEAFF
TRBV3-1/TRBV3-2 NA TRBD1 CASSPWDRGDTEAFF
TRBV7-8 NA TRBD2 CASSIDSGGAETQYF
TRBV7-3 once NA CASSFGRSGNTGELFF
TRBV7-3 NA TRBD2 CASSYRTSGAEQFF
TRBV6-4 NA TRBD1 CANTGTVDYGYTF
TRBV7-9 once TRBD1 CASSRTGVLRDTQYF
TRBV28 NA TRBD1 CASSAGQGRYTEAFF
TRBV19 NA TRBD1 CASSMTGANSPLHF
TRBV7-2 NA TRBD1 CASSVQGADYGYTF
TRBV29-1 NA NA CGAGGGAYEQYF
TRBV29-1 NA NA CSALDEKLFF
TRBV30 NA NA CAWNFVDTGELFF
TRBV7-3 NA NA CASSLKGGLGTEAFF
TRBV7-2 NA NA CASSFGRSYGYTF
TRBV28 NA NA CASESQGQPQHF
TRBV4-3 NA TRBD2 CASSPLAGGSSYNEQFF
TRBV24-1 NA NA CATSDNRVGTPNSPLHF
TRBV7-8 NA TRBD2 CASSSRRGDGANVLTF
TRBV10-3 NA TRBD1 CAVRDRGGNTIYF